The TCR beta chain under discussion was sequenced for a study of cytomegalovirus exposure and HLA in healthy donors. Study-wide results and limits: According to a later analysis, most TCR beta chains associated with CMV appeared HLA-restricted.

As for this clone: The antigen remains undetermined.

PCR primers comprised 60 Vbeta and 13 Jbeta primers. Generated by immunoSEQ multiplex PCR, the TCRdb table keeps only in-frame clones and is missing some. There are 150,000 or so clones in the sample; approximately 84% occur only once, and approximately 1.5% lies in the top ten. CDR1 and CDR2 from the germline V gene are MDHEN and SYDVKM. This CDR3 is built from 15 residues. Trimming removed 5 bases at V and 3 bases at J, with 16 bases between. The chain carries TRBV28 and TRBJ1-2; a weak D match, TRBD1 (6 bases). The sequenced sample consisted of PBMCs. This TCR derives from a man under 40 in good health and CMV-seropositive. The CDR3 bases are TGTGCCAGCAGTCTTGCGGAACAGGGAGACTATGGCTACACCTTC. This sequence encodes CASSLAEQGDYGYTF.